These T cell receptor beta chains were read from a single sample in a study of T cell responses to AZD1222 COVID-19 vaccine. Libraries were prepared by immunoSEQ multiplex PCR; TCRdb keeps only in-frame clonotypes and omits some of them. The sample has roughly 100,000 clones, 70% to 90% seen once; the top ten hold more than 4.5%. The specimen comprised peripheral blood, sampled on day 0 of AZD1222 vaccination. These receptors were obtained from an adult in good health. Both conserved end residues are part of each CDR3. Fields, in order: CDR3 protein, CDR3 DNA, clone size, D gene, V gene, J gene. The D gene is left open where the match is weak. Size tells how often a clone was seen (once, few, many) or the class of an expanded clone, and some rows leave it out.

CDR3 protein: CASSHRWGPATEAFF
CDR3 DNA: TGTGCCAGCAGTCACCGGTGGGGGCCCGCCACTGAAGCTTTCTTT
clone size: .
D gene: .
V gene: TRBV27
J gene: TRBJ1-1

CDR3 protein: CASSLGWSGNTIYF
CDR3 DNA: TGTGCCAGCAGCTTAGGTTGGTCTGGAAACACCATATATTTT
clone size: .
D gene: .
V gene: TRBV11-2
J gene: TRBJ1-3

CDR3 protein: CASSPDRIPREQYF
CDR3 DNA: TGTGCCAGCAGCCCGGACAGGATCCCACGCGAGCAGTACTTC
clone size: once
D gene: TRBD1
V gene: TRBV27
J gene: TRBJ2-7

CDR3 protein: CASSSGSPYNSPLHF
CDR3 DNA: TGCGCCAGCAGCTCTGGGAGCCCATATAATTCACCCCTCCACTTT
clone size: .
D gene: .
V gene: TRBV5-1
J gene: TRBJ1-6

CDR3 protein: CATSDRLSYEQYF
CDR3 DNA: TGTGCCACCAGTGACCGACTATCCTACGAGCAGTACTTC
clone size: .
D gene: .
V gene: TRBV24-1
J gene: TRBJ2-7

CDR3 protein: CASSPNRGDGYTF
CDR3 DNA: TGTGCCAGCTCACCAAACAGGGGTGATGGCTACACCTTC
clone size: .
D gene: TRBD1
V gene: TRBV18
J gene: TRBJ1-2

CDR3 protein: CASRFHEGCETQYF
CDR3 DNA: TGTGCAAGTCGCTTTCATGAAGGATGTGAGACCCAGTACTTC
clone size: .
D gene: .
V gene: TRBV12-2
J gene: TRBJ2-5

CDR3 protein: CASSWGSSGNTIYF
CDR3 DNA: TGTGCCAGCAGTTGGGGGAGCTCTGGAAACACCATATATTTT
clone size: .
D gene: .
V gene: TRBV28
J gene: TRBJ1-3

CDR3 protein: CASSLGLSGNTIYF
CDR3 DNA: TGTGCCAGCAGCTTAGGACTCTCTGGAAACACCATATATTTT
clone size: .
D gene: .
V gene: TRBV7-9
J gene: TRBJ1-3

CDR3 protein: CASSLQGPPTGYEQYF
CDR3 DNA: TGTGCCAGCAGCTTACAGGGACCTCCAACCGGTTACGAGCAGTACTTC
clone size: .
D gene: .
V gene: TRBV7-2
J gene: TRBJ2-7

CDR3 protein: CASSPGASGANVLTF
CDR3 DNA: TGTGCCAGCAGCCCGGGAGCCTCTGGGGCCAACGTCCTGACTTTC
clone size: .
D gene: .
V gene: TRBV7-9
J gene: TRBJ2-6

CDR3 protein: CASILAENEKLFF
CDR3 DNA: TGTGCCAGCATCTTGGCTGAGAATGAAAAACTGTTTTTT
clone size: .
D gene: .
V gene: TRBV6-5
J gene: TRBJ1-4

CDR3 protein: CASSSTFQGPEVALHF
CDR3 DNA: TGTGCCAGCAGCTCTACCTTTCAGGGGCCTGAGGTGGCCCTCCACTTT
clone size: .
D gene: .
V gene: TRBV13
J gene: TRBJ1-6

CDR3 protein: CASSSASTDTQYF
CDR3 DNA: TGCGCCAGCAGCTCGGCTAGCACAGATACGCAGTATTTT
clone size: once
D gene: .
V gene: TRBV5-1
J gene: TRBJ2-3

CDR3 protein: CAWRSGLVGEHF
CDR3 DNA: TGTGCCTGGAGGTCAGGGTTAGTAGGGGAGCATTTT
clone size: .
D gene: .
V gene: TRBV30
J gene: TRBJ1-5

CDR3 protein: CASSYSTGGNQPQHF
CDR3 DNA: TGTGCCAGCAGTTACTCGACAGGGGGCAATCAGCCCCAGCATTTT
clone size: .
D gene: TRBD1
V gene: TRBV6-5
J gene: TRBJ1-5

CDR3 protein: CASSLAGTGLLALHF
CDR3 DNA: TGTGCCAGCAGCTTAGCGGGAACAGGTTTATTGGCCCTCCACTTT
clone size: .
D gene: .
V gene: TRBV7-2
J gene: TRBJ1-6

CDR3 protein: CASSLARQANYGYTF
CDR3 DNA: TGCGCCAGCAGCTTGGCCCGACAGGCTAACTATGGCTACACCTTC
clone size: .
D gene: .
V gene: TRBV5-1
J gene: TRBJ1-2

CDR3 protein: CASSSPGQGSYEQYF
CDR3 DNA: TGTGCCAGTTCCTCTCCGGGACAGGGCTCCTACGAGCAGTACTTC
clone size: once
D gene: TRBD1
V gene: TRBV19
J gene: TRBJ2-7

CDR3 protein: CASSLDGASAAQYF
CDR3 DNA: TGTGCCAGCAGCTTAGATGGGGCTAGTGCAGCGCAGTATTTT
clone size: .
D gene: .
V gene: TRBV11-2
J gene: TRBJ2-3

CDR3 protein: CASSFRQGHANEKLFF
CDR3 DNA: TGTGCCAGCAGCTTTCGACAGGGGCATGCTAATGAAAAACTGTTTTTT
clone size: .
D gene: TRBD1
V gene: TRBV5-6
J gene: TRBJ1-4

CDR3 protein: CASSLATGTETQYF
CDR3 DNA: TGTGCCAGCAGTTTGGCCACGGGGACGGAGACCCAGTACTTC
clone size: many
D gene: .
V gene: TRBV27
J gene: TRBJ2-5

CDR3 protein: CASSSLRTSGRASYEQYF
CDR3 DNA: TGTGCCAGCAGCTCGCTGCGGACTAGCGGGAGGGCCTCCTACGAGCAGTACTTC
clone size: few
D gene: TRBD2
V gene: TRBV11-2
J gene: TRBJ2-7

CDR3 protein: CSTRTGVTEAFF
CDR3 DNA: TGCAGCACTCGGACAGGGGTCACTGAAGCTTTCTTT
clone size: .
D gene: TRBD1
V gene: TRBV29-1
J gene: TRBJ1-1

CDR3 protein: CASSVGGGTGILDTQYF
CDR3 DNA: TGTGCCAGCAGCGTGGGAGGTGGGACAGGGATACTAGATACGCAGTATTTT
clone size: .
D gene: TRBD1
V gene: TRBV9
J gene: TRBJ2-3

CDR3 protein: CASSLASLGEETQYF
CDR3 DNA: TGTGCCAGCAGCTTGGCTTCCTTAGGGGAGGAGACCCAGTACTTC
clone size: .
D gene: .
V gene: TRBV5-4
J gene: TRBJ2-5

CDR3 protein: CASSPPSGGLTDTQYF
CDR3 DNA: TGTGCCAGCTCACCACCGTCAGGGGGACTCACAGATACGCAGTATTTT
clone size: .
D gene: .
V gene: TRBV18
J gene: TRBJ2-3

CDR3 protein: CARDLRAGLIEKLFF
CDR3 DNA: TGTGCCAGGGACTTACGGGCAGGACTAATTGAAAAACTGTTTTTT
clone size: .
D gene: .
V gene: TRBV11-1
J gene: TRBJ1-4

CDR3 protein: CASSPTREGLFEQYF
CDR3 DNA: TGTGCCAGCTCACCAACGCGGGAGGGCCTGTTTGAGCAGTACTTC
clone size: .
D gene: TRBD2
V gene: TRBV18
J gene: TRBJ2-7

CDR3 protein: CASSIQGQANTGELFF
CDR3 DNA: TGCGCCAGCAGCATCCAAGGACAGGCGAACACCGGGGAGCTGTTTTTT
clone size: few
D gene: TRBD1
V gene: TRBV5-1
J gene: TRBJ2-2

CDR3 protein: CASSLDSGQTNTGELFF
CDR3 DNA: TGTGCCAGCAGCTTAGATTCCGGACAAACGAACACCGGGGAGCTGTTTTTT
clone size: once
D gene: .
V gene: TRBV5-4
J gene: TRBJ2-2

CDR3 protein: CASSSTGVYSNQPQHF
CDR3 DNA: TGTGCCAGCAGTTCGACAGGGGTCTATAGCAATCAGCCCCAGCATTTT
clone size: .
D gene: TRBD1
V gene: TRBV2
J gene: TRBJ1-5

CDR3 protein: CASSLQGHQPQHF
CDR3 DNA: TGTGCCAGCAGTTTACAGGGACATCAGCCCCAGCATTTT
clone size: .
D gene: .
V gene: TRBV6-2/TRBV6-3
J gene: TRBJ1-5

CDR3 protein: CASSYLNQPQHF
CDR3 DNA: TGTGCCAGCAGTTACCTAAATCAGCCCCAGCATTTT
clone size: .
D gene: .
V gene: TRBV6-6
J gene: TRBJ1-5

CDR3 protein: CASSLRWSSYNSPLHF
CDR3 DNA: TGCGCCAGCAGCTTGAGATGGAGCTCCTATAATTCACCCCTCCACTTT
clone size: .
D gene: .
V gene: TRBV5-1
J gene: TRBJ1-6

CDR3 protein: CASGSTGIMNTEAFF
CDR3 DNA: TGTGCCAGCGGATCGACAGGAATCATGAACACTGAAGCTTTCTTT
clone size: .
D gene: .
V gene: TRBV7-8
J gene: TRBJ1-1

CDR3 protein: CASSSVMTGAYNEQFF
CDR3 DNA: TGTGCCAGCAGCTCCGTGATGACAGGGGCTTACAATGAGCAGTTCTTC
clone size: once
D gene: TRBD1
V gene: TRBV11-2
J gene: TRBJ2-1

CDR3 protein: CASSPDGTDYGYTF
CDR3 DNA: TGCGCCAGCAGCCCTGACGGGACAGATTATGGCTACACCTTC
clone size: .
D gene: TRBD1
V gene: TRBV5-1
J gene: TRBJ1-2

CDR3 protein: CVSSSPGGRVYEQYF
CDR3 DNA: TGTGTCAGCAGTTCCCCAGGGGGCAGGGTCTACGAGCAGTACTTC
clone size: once
D gene: TRBD1
V gene: TRBV28
J gene: TRBJ2-7

CDR3 protein: CASSYDYEQYF
CDR3 DNA: TGTGCCAGCAGTTACGATTACGAGCAGTACTTC
clone size: .
D gene: .
V gene: TRBV6-2/TRBV6-3
J gene: TRBJ2-7

CDR3 protein: CASSFSQGAANEKLFF
CDR3 DNA: TGTGCCAGCTCATTCAGCCAGGGGGCCGCTAATGAAAAACTGTTTTTT
clone size: .
D gene: TRBD1
V gene: TRBV18
J gene: TRBJ1-4

CDR3 protein: CASSQDSIRAGGLNYEQYF
CDR3 DNA: TGTGCCAGCAGCCAAGATAGTATACGGGCAGGCGGATTGAACTACGAGCAGTACTTC
clone size: once
D gene: .
V gene: TRBV4-2
J gene: TRBJ2-7

CDR3 protein: CASTGDYTGELFF
CDR3 DNA: TGTGCCAGCACCGGGGACTATACCGGGGAGCTGTTTTTT
clone size: .
D gene: TRBD2
V gene: TRBV27
J gene: TRBJ2-2

CDR3 protein: CASSLPGGPGELFF
CDR3 DNA: TGCGCCAGCAGCTTGCCGGGAGGGCCCGGGGAGCTGTTTTTT
clone size: .
D gene: TRBD2
V gene: TRBV5-1
J gene: TRBJ2-2

CDR3 protein: CSGLALGGYTF
CDR3 DNA: TGCAGTGGCCTGGCCCTGGGGGGCTACACCTTC
clone size: .
D gene: .
V gene: TRBV20-1
J gene: TRBJ1-2

CDR3 protein: CASSTIRGDRFDVGNTIYF
CDR3 DNA: TGCGCCAGCAGCACAATCCGCGGGGACAGGTTTGATGTTGGAAACACCATATATTTT
clone size: .
D gene: TRBD1
V gene: TRBV5-1
J gene: TRBJ1-3

CDR3 protein: CASSQERGYGGYTF
CDR3 DNA: TGTGCCAGCAGCCAAGAAAGAGGGTACGGTGGCTACACCTTC
clone size: once
D gene: .
V gene: TRBV14
J gene: TRBJ1-2

CDR3 protein: CASSRTSGMGEQYF
CDR3 DNA: TGTGCCAGCAGCCGGACTAGCGGAATGGGCGAGCAGTACTTC
clone size: .
D gene: TRBD2
V gene: TRBV7-2
J gene: TRBJ2-7

CDR3 protein: CASSPQQGYNEQFF
CDR3 DNA: TGTGCCAGCAGCCCGCAACAGGGTTACAATGAGCAGTTCTTC
clone size: .
D gene: .
V gene: TRBV7-3
J gene: TRBJ2-1

CDR3 protein: CASSQDGGTPSFF
CDR3 DNA: TGTGCCAGCAGCCAAGACGGCGGGACACCAAGCTTCTTT
clone size: .
D gene: .
V gene: TRBV16
J gene: TRBJ1-1

CDR3 protein: CASSQPGQTNGYTF
CDR3 DNA: TGTGCCAGCAGCCAACCGGGACAGACTAATGGCTACACCTTC
clone size: .
D gene: TRBD1
V gene: TRBV7-2
J gene: TRBJ1-2

CDR3 protein: CASSLERSGGGDIQYF
CDR3 DNA: TGTGCCAGCAGCTTAGAGAGGTCGGGGGGCGGGGACATTCAGTACTTC
clone size: once
D gene: .
V gene: TRBV7-2
J gene: TRBJ2-4

CDR3 protein: CSASKDRGQPQHF
CDR3 DNA: TGCAGTGCTAGTAAAGACAGGGGACAGCCCCAGCATTTT
clone size: .
D gene: TRBD1
V gene: TRBV20-1
J gene: TRBJ1-5

CDR3 protein: CASSQGRNTDTQYF
CDR3 DNA: TGTGCCAGCAGCCAGGGCAGAAACACAGATACGCAGTATTTT
clone size: .
D gene: .
V gene: TRBV3-1/TRBV3-2
J gene: TRBJ2-3

CDR3 protein: CAISVTTGELFF
CDR3 DNA: TGTGCCATCTCCGTTACCACCGGGGAGCTGTTTTTT
clone size: .
D gene: .
V gene: TRBV10-3
J gene: TRBJ2-2

CDR3 protein: CASSRTSGSYEQYF
CDR3 DNA: TGCGCCAGCAGCCGGACTAGCGGGAGTTACGAGCAGTACTTC
clone size: .
D gene: TRBD2
V gene: TRBV5-1
J gene: TRBJ2-7

CDR3 protein: CAWSFSGQGNSPLHF
CDR3 DNA: TGTGCCTGGAGTTTCTCCGGACAGGGAAATTCACCCCTCCACTTT
clone size: .
D gene: TRBD1
V gene: TRBV30
J gene: TRBJ1-6

CDR3 protein: CASSQDGGEKKQYF
CDR3 DNA: TGTGCCAGCAGCCAAGATGGTGGGGAGAAAAAGCAGTACTTC
clone size: .
D gene: .
V gene: TRBV14
J gene: TRBJ2-7